This TCR beta chain was sequenced for a study of blood T cell repertoires in COVID-19. As for the study in general: Samples came from the United States, Italy and Spain, spanning acute and convalescent COVID-19. T cells, B-cell-depleted T cells, or PBMCs provided the cDNA or gDNA that served as material.

Authors' data handling: For nucleated cells, counts were estimated from reference gene primer amplification. TCRdb keeps only in-frame clones here, not all; method: immunoSEQ multiplex PCR. V, J and clone size are those of that table, while D and trimming were read from the DNA. The sample consists of 200,000 to 300,000 clones, about 87% of them appearing once. A single count supports this clone. The V end lost 3 bases, the J end lost 3 bases, and 12 bases lay between the germline ends. Germline V gene sequence: CDR1 SGHRS, CDR2 YFSETQ. CDR3 length: 14 amino acids. The TCR sequence derives from a woman aged 40 to 50 with acute or convalescent COVID-19. Sequencing was done on a sample of peripheral blood. The rearrangement joins TRBV5-1 to TRBJ1-2, with D perhaps TRBD1 (6 bases). This chain's CDR3 is CASSWDGGDYGYTF. In DNA form, the CDR3 reads TGCGCCAGCAGCTGGGATGGGGGCGACTATGGCTACACCTTC.